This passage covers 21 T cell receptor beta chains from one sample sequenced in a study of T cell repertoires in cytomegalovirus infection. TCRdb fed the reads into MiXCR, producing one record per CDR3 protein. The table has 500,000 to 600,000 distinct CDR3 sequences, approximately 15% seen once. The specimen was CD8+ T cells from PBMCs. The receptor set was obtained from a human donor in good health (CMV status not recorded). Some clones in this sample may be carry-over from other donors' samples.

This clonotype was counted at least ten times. This CDR3 reads CASSPRGLAKNIQYF. The DNA for the CDR3 is TGTGCCAGCAGCCCCCGGGGGCTGGCCAAAAACATTCAGTACTTC. The V gene is TRBV7-2, the J gene TRBJ2-4, with D tentatively TRBD1 or TRBD2 (6 bases each). The V end was cut by 5 bases, the J end by 1 base, with 12 bases between. The CDR3 has 15 residues. Per the germline V gene, CDR1 is SGHTA and CDR2 is FQGNSA.

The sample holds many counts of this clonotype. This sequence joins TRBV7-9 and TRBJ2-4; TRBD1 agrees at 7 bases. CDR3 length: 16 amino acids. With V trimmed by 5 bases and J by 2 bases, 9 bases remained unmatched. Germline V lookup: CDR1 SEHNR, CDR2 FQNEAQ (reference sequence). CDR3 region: CASSPRTGAPKNIQYF. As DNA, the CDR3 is TGTGCCAGCAGCCCCCGGACAGGAGCGCCCAAAAACATTCAGTACTTC.

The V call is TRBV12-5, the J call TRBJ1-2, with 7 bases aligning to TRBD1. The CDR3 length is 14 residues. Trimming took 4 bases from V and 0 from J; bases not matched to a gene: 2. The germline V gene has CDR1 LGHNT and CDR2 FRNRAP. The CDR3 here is CASGWDSANYGYTF. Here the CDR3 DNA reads TGTGCTAGTGGTTGGGACAGCGCTAACTATGGCTACACCTTC.

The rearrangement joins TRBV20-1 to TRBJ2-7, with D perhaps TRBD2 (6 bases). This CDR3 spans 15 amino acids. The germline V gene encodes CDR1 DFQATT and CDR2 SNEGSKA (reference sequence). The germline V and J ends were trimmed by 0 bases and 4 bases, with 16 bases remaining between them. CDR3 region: CSARDRPGVRYEQYF. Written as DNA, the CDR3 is TGCAGTGCTAGAGATCGACCGGGAGTCCGATACGAGCAGTACTTC.

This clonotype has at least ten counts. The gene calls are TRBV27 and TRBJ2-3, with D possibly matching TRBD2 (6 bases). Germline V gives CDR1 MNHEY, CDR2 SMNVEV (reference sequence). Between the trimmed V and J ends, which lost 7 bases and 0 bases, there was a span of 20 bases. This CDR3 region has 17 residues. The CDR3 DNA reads TGTGCCAGCACGGGAACGACTAGTCCTACTAGCACAGATACGCAGTATTTT. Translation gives CASTGTTSPTSTDTQYF.

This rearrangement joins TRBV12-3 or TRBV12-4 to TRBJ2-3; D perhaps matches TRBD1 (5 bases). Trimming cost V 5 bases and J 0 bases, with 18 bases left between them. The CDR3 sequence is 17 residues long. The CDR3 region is CASSGFKGKGSTDTQYF. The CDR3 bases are TGTGCCAGCAGTGGGTTTAAGGGGAAGGGTAGCACAGATACGCAGTATTTT.

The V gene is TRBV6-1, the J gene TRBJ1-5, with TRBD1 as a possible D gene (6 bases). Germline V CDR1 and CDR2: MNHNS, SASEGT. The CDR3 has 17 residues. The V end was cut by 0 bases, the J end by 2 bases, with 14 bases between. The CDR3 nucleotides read TGTGCCAGCAGTGAAGCGCTTCGGGCAGGGGGCAATCAGCCCCAGCATTTT. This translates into CASSEALRAGGNQPQHF.

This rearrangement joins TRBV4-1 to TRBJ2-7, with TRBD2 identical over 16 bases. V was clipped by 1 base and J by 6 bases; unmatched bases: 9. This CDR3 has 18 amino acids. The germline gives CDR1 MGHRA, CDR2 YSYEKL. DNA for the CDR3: TGCGCCAGCAGCCAAGCCGGGACTAGCGGGGGGGCCGGTCTCGAGCAGTACTTC. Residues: CASSQAGTSGGAGLEQYF.

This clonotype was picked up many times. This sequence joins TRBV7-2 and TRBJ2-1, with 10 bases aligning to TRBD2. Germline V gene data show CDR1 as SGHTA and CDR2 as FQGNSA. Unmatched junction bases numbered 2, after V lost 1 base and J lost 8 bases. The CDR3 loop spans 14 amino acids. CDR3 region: CASSLELAGYEQFF. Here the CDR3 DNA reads TGTGCCAGCAGCTTAGAACTAGCGGGATATGAGCAGTTCTTC. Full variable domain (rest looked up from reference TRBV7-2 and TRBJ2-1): GAGVSQSPSNKVTEKGKDVELRCDPISGHTALYWYRQSLGQGLEFLIYFQGNSAPDKSGLPSDRFSAERTGGSVSTLTIQRTQQEDSAVYLCASSLELAGYEQFFGPGTRLTVL.

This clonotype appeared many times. As DNA, the CDR3 is TGTGCCAGCAGCTCTCCGGGACAGGGCAATCAGCCCCAGCATTTT. Translating gives CASSSPGQGNQPQHF. The rearrangement joins TRBV7-9 to TRBJ1-5; 8 nucleotides match TRBD1. Trimming at V came to 4 bases and at J to 2 bases, leaving 4 bases not matched to a gene. This CDR3 has 15 amino acids. The germline V gene has CDR1 SEHNR and CDR2 FQNEAQ (reference sequence).

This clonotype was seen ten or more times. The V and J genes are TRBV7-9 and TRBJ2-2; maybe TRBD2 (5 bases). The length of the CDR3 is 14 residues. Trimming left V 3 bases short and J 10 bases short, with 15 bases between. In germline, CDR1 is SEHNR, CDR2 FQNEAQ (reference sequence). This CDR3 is CASSFEPGREELFF. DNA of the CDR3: TGTGCCAGCAGCTTTGAACCAGGACGGGAGGAGCTGTTTTTT.

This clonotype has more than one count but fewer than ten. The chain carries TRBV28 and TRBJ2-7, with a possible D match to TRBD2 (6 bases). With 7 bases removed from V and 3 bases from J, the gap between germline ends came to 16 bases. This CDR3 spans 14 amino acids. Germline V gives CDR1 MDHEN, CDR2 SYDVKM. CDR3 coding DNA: TGTGCCAGCACGGATCGGGACTTCGACTACGAGCAGTACTTC. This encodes CASTDRDFDYEQYF.

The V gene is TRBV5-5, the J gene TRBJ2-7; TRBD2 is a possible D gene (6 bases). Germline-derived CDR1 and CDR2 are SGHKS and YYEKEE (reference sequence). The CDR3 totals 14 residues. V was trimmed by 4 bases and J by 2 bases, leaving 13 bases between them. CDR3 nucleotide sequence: TGTGCCAGCAGCCCCCGGGGGAGCACCTACGAGCAGTACTTC. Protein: CASSPRGSTYEQYF.

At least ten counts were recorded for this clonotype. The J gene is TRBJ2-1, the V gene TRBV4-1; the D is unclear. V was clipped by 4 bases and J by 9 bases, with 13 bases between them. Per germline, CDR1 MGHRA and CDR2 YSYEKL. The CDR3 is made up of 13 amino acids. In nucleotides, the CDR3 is TGCGCCAGCAGCCCCCTTGTGGAACCTGAGCAGTTCTTC. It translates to CASSPLVEPEQFF.

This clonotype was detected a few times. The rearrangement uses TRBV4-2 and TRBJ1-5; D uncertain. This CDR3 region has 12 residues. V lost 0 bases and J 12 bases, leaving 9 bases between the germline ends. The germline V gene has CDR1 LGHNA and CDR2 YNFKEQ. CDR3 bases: TGTGCCAGCAGCCAAGATGGGAGGGTCCAGCATTTT. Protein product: CASSQDGRVQHF.

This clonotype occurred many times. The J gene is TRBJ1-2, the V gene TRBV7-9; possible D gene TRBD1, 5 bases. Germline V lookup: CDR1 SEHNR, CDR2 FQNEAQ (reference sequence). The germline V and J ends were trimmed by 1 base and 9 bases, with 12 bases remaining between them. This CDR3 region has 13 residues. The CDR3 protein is CASSLGGRQSYTF. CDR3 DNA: TGTGCCAGCAGCTTAGGGGGAAGACAGAGCTACACCTTC. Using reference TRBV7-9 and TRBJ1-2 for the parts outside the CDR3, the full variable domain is DTGVSQNPRHKITKRGQNVTFRCDPISEHNRLYWYRQTLGQGPEFLTYFQNEAQLEKSRLLSDRFSAERPKGSFSTLEIQRTEQGDSAMYLCASSLGGRQSYTFGSGTRLTVV.

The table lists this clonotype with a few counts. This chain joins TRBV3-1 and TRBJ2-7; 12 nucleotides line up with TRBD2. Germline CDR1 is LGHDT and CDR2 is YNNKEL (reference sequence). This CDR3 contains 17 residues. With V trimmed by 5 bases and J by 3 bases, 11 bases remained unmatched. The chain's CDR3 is CASSSPGLAGNRYEQYF. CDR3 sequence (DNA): TGTGCCAGCAGCTCTCCTGGACTAGCGGGAAACCGCTACGAGCAGTACTTC.

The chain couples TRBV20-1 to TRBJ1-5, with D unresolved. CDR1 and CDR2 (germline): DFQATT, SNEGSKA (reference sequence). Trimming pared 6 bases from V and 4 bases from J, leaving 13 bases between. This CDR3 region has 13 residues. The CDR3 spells CSAGGNSNQPQHF. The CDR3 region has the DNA TGCAGTGCAGGTGGGAACTCTAATCAGCCCCAGCATTTT.

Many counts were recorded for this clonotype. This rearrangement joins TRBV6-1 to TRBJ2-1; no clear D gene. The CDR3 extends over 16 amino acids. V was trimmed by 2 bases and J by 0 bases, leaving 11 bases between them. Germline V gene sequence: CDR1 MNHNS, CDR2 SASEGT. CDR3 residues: CASSEKTMSSYNEQFF. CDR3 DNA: TGTGCCAGCAGTGAAAAAACGATGAGCTCCTACAATGAGCAGTTCTTC.

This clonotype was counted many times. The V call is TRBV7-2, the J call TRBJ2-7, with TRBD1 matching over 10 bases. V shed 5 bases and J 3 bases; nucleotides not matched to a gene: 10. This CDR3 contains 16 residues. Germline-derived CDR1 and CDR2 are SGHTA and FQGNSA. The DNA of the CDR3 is TGTGCCAGCAGCCCCAACCGGGACAGGGGACTCTACGAGCAGTACTTC. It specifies CASSPNRDRGLYEQYF.

CDR3 bases: TGCAGTGCTAGAGGGTGGATCCCTAGCGGGACCTCGAGCTCCTACAATGAGCAGTTCTTC. It translates to CSARGWIPSGTSSSYNEQFF. J is TRBJ2-1 and V is TRBV20-1; 9 nucleotides agree with TRBD2. V dropped 1 base and J dropped 0; count of bases not matched to a gene: 16. Germline V gives CDR1 DFQATT, CDR2 SNEGSKA (reference sequence). This CDR3 is built from 20 residues.